The T cell receptor beta chain described here comes from a study of blood T cell repertoires in COVID-19. Whole-study context: The United States, Italy and Spain were the sources of the acute and convalescent COVID-19 samples. T cells, B-cell-depleted T cells, or PBMCs provided the cDNA or gDNA that served as material.

Original analysis: Reference gene primers were amplified, and this amplification served to estimate nucleated cell counts. The assay was immunoSEQ multiplex PCR, and TCRdb's table has in-frame clones only and misses some. The V and J calls and the clone size are those of that table, but D and trimming were determined from the DNA. The table has around 230,000 clones, roughly nine tenths seen once. Trimming shortened V by 2 bases and J by 2 bases, and 10 bases separated the two germline ends. Germline V gene sequence: CDR1 LGHDT, CDR2 YNNKEL (reference sequence). There are 14 residues in the CDR3. The sequencing sample was made of peripheral blood. The receptor was isolated from a man aged 35-49 years with acute or convalescent COVID-19. The chain recombines TRBV3-1 (or the pseudogene TRBV3-2) with TRBJ2-7, with TRBD2 as a possible D gene (5 bases). The CDR3: CASSQPGVTYEQYF. CDR3 bases: TGTGCCAGCAGCCAACCCGGGGTTACCTACGAGCAGTACTTC.